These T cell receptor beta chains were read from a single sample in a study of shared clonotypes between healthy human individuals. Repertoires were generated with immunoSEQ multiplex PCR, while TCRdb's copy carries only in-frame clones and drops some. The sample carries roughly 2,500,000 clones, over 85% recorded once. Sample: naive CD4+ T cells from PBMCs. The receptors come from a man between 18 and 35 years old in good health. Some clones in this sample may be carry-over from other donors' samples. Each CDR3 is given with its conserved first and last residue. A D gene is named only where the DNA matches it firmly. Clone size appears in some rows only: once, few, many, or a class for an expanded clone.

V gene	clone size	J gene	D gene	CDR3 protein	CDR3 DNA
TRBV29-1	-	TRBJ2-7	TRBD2	CSVELAGGPYEQYF	TGCAGCGTTGAACTAGCGGGAGGGCCGTACGAGCAGTACTTC
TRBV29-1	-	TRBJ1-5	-	CSVAGGSNQPQHF	TGCAGCGTTGCTGGAGGGAGCAATCAGCCCCAGCATTTT
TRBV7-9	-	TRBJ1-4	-	CASSFRATNEKLFF	TGTGCCAGCAGCTTTCGCGCAACTAATGAAAAACTGTTTTTT
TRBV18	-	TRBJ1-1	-	CASSPWTGDTEAFF	TGTGCCAGCTCACCTTGGACGGGGGACACTGAAGCTTTCTTT
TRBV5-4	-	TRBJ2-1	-	CASSLGSLGPPNEQFF	TGTGCCAGCAGCTTGGGGTCTCTCGGGCCTCCCAATGAGCAGTTCTTC
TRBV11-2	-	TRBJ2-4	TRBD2	CASSLGLVIKDIQYF	TGTGCCAGCAGCCTTGGACTAGTGATTAAGGACATTCAGTACTTC
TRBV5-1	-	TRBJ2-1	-	CASSLVRDNRYNEQFF	TGCGCCAGCAGCTTGGTCCGGGACAACCGTTACAATGAGCAGTTCTTC
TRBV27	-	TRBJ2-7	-	CASREGGRYEQYF	TGTGCCAGCAGAGAGGGGGGGCGCTACGAGCAGTACTTC
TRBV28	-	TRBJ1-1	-	CASSWADTEAFF	TGTGCCAGCAGCTGGGCTGACACTGAAGCTTTCTTT
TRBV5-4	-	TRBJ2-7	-	CASSLRQIYEQYF	TGTGCCAGCAGCTTGCGACAGATCTACGAGCAGTACTTC
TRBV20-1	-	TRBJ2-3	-	CSAADTQYF	TGCAGTGCCGCTGATACGCAGTATTTT
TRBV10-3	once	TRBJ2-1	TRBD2	CAISAGTSGVNEQFF	TGTGCCATCAGTGCCGGGACTAGCGGGGTCAATGAGCAGTTCTTC
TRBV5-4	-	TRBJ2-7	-	CASSLIAEDDEQYF	TGTGCCAGCAGCTTGATCGCCGAAGACGACGAGCAGTACTTC
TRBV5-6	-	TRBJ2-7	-	CASSLTAAGPDEQYF	TGTGCCAGCAGCTTGACAGCGGCAGGGCCCGACGAGCAGTACTTC
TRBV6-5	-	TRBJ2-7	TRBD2	CASSYGRLAGEQYF	TGTGCCAGCAGTTACGGAAGATTAGCGGGCGAGCAGTACTTC
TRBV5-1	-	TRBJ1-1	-	CASSPRDPELNTEAFF	TGCGCCAGCAGCCCCCGGGACCCCGAGCTTAACACTGAAGCTTTCTTT
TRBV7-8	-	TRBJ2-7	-	CASSQAHGSAGYEQYF	TGTGCCAGCAGCCAGGCCCACGGGAGTGCGGGCTACGAGCAGTACTTC
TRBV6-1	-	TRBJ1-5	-	CASRLQGSNQPQHF	TGTGCCAGCAGGTTGCAGGGAAGCAATCAGCCCCAGCATTTT
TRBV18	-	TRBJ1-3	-	CASFAGANGNTIYF	TGTGCCAGCTTTGCCGGGGCCAACGGAAACACCATATATTTT
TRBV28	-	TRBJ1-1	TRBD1	CASRFDFGTGNTEAFF	TGTGCCAGCAGGTTTGACTTCGGGACAGGCAACACTGAAGCTTTCTTT
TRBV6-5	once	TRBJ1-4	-	CASSSDSSNEKLFF	TGTGCCAGCAGTTCGGACAGCAGTAATGAAAAACTGTTTTTT
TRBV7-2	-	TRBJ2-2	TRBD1	CASSLRPGQGSGELFF	TGTGCCAGCAGCTTACGCCCCGGACAGGGTTCCGGGGAGCTGTTTTTT
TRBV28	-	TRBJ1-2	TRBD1	CASSLLGGNYGYTF	TGTGCCAGCAGTTTATTAGGGGGCAACTATGGCTACACCTTC
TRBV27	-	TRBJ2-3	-	CASSWASRALSTDTQYF	TGTGCCAGCAGTTGGGCTAGCCGGGCCCTTAGCACAGATACGCAGTATTTT
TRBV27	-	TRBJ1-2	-	CASSPAQGYGYTF	TGTGCCAGCAGCCCAGCACAGGGATATGGCTACACCTTC
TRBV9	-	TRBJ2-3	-	CASSRMGESTDTQYF	TGTGCCAGCAGCCGAATGGGAGAGAGCACAGATACGCAGTATTTT
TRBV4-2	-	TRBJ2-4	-	CASSQVGGGGVKNIQYF	TGTGCCAGCAGCCAAGTTGGGGGCGGAGGGGTCAAAAACATTCAGTACTTC
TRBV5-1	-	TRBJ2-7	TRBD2	CASSGGLADASYEQYF	TGCGCCAGCAGCGGAGGACTAGCGGACGCCTCCTACGAGCAGTACTTC
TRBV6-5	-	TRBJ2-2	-	CASTRAGDTGELFF	TGTGCCAGCACCCGGGCAGGGGACACCGGGGAGCTGTTTTTT
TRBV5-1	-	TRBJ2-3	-	CASSGKATDTQYF	TGCGCCAGCAGTGGCAAAGCCACAGATACGCAGTATTTT
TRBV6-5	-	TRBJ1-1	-	CASSYSGGSMNTEAFF	TGTGCCAGCAGTTACTCGGGAGGATCCATGAACACTGAAGCTTTCTTT
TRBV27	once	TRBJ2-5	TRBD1	CASSRRPPQGTVRETQYF	TGTGCCAGCAGTCGCCGCCCGCCTCAAGGGACAGTCCGGGAGACCCAGTACTTC
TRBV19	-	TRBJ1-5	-	CASSIPTARGRQPQHF	TGTGCCAGTAGTATACCGACTGCGAGGGGCCGGCAGCCCCAGCATTTT
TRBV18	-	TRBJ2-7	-	CASSPGAPYEQYF	TGTGCCAGCTCACCAGGGGCTCCCTACGAGCAGTACTTC
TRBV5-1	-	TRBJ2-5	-	CASSLEQGPQETQYF	TGCGCCAGCAGCTTAGAACAGGGACCCCAAGAGACCCAGTACTTC
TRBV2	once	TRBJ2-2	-	CASSRRDTGELFF	TGTGCCAGCAGTCGGAGGGACACCGGGGAGCTGTTTTTT
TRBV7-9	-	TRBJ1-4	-	CASSENSDEKLFF	TGTGCCAGCAGCGAAAACAGCGATGAAAAACTGTTTTTT
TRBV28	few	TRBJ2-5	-	CASSLMETQYF	TGTGCCAGCAGTTTAATGGAGACCCAGTACTTC
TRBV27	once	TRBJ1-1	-	CASSSTRGTEAFF	TGTGCCAGCAGCTCGACCCGGGGCACTGAAGCTTTCTTT
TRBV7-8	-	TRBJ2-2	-	CASSLVGPGTGTGELFF	TGTGCCAGCAGCTTAGTCGGTCCGGGGACTGGCACCGGGGAGCTGTTTTTT
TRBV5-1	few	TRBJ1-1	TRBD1	CASSMGTGVDEAFF	TGCGCCAGCAGCATGGGTACAGGGGTGGATGAAGCTTTCTTT
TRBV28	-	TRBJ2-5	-	CASRAGIHETQYF	TGTGCCAGCAGGGCAGGGATCCACGAGACCCAGTACTTC
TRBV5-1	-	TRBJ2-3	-	CASSKQGSTDTQYF	TGCGCCAGCAGCAAACAGGGAAGCACAGATACGCAGTATTTT
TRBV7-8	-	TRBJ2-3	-	CASSLGVTDTQYF	TGTGCCAGCAGCTTAGGCGTCACAGATACGCAGTATTTT
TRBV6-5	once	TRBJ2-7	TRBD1	CASSYPARTGGKQYF	TGTGCCAGCAGTTACCCCGCCCGGACAGGGGGCAAGCAGTACTTC
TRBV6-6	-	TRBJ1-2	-	CATVDLLGYTF	TGTGCCACCGTGGACCTGCTCGGCTACACCTTC
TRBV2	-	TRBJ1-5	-	CASRGGSNQPQHF	TGTGCCAGCCGGGGGGGAAGCAATCAGCCCCAGCATTTT
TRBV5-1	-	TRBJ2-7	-	CASSLSGTTYEQYF	TGCGCCAGCAGTCTTTCAGGGACGACCTACGAGCAGTACTTC
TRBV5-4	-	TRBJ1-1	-	CASSLGGKNTEAFF	TGTGCCAGCAGCTTGGGGGGCAAGAACACTGAAGCTTTCTTT
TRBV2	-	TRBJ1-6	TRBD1	CASSLEGQGNSPLHF	TGTGCCAGCAGTCTTGAGGGACAGGGGAATTCACCCCTCCACTTT
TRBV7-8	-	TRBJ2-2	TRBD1	CASSLRRTGWGGTTNTGELFF	TGTGCCAGCAGCTTACGCCGGACAGGGTGGGGCGGGACGACGAACACCGGGGAGCTGTTTTTT
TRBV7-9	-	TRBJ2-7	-	CASNPDSYEQYF	TGTGCCAGCAACCCGGACAGCTACGAGCAGTACTTC
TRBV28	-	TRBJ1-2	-	CASSDPPRGFGYTF	TGTGCCAGCAGTGATCCTCCTCGAGGGTTTGGCTACACCTTC
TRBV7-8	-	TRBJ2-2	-	CASSFDDTGELFF	TGTGCCAGCAGCTTCGACGACACCGGGGAGCTGTTTTTT
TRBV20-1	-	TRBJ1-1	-	CSALRAFF	TGCAGTGCCCTCAGGGCTTTCTTT
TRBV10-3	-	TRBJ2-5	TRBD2	CAISGGLAGDPYF	TGTGCCATCAGTGGGGGACTAGCGGGAGACCCGTACTTC
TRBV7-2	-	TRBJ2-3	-	CASSLALRTSTDTQYF	TGTGCCAGCAGCTTAGCGCTCAGAACTAGCACAGATACGCAGTATTTT